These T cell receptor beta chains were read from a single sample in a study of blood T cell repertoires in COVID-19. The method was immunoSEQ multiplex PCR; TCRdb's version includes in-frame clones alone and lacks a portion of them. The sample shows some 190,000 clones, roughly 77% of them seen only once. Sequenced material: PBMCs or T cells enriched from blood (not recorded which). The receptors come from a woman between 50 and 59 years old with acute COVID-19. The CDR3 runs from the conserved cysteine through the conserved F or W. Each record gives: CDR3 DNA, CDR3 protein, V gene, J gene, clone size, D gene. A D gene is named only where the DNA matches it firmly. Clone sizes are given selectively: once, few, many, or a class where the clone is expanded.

TGCGCCAGCAGTCCGGGGTATAATTCACCCCTCCACTTT,CASSPGYNSPLHF,TRBV4-1,TRBJ1-6,.,.
TGCGCCAGCAGCTTGGCTAGCGGGGGACCCTACAATGAGCAGTTCTTC,CASSLASGGPYNEQFF,TRBV5-1,TRBJ2-1,.,TRBD2
TGTGCCAGCAGCTTAGGCGGGGGGGGACCCCAAGAGACCCAGTACTTC,CASSLGGGGPQETQYF,TRBV7-2,TRBJ2-5,.,TRBD2
TGTGCCAGCAGCTCGTTCGCGGGGAGCACGAATGGCTACACCTTC,CASSSFAGSTNGYTF,TRBV7-2,TRBJ1-2,few,.
TGTGCCAGCAGTTATGTACAGGGGAACTATGGCTACACCTTC,CASSYVQGNYGYTF,TRBV6-5,TRBJ1-2,.,TRBD1
TGCGCCAGCAGCTCACAGGGGGCCGCTGAAAAACTGTTTTTT,CASSSQGAAEKLFF,TRBV4-1,TRBJ1-4,.,TRBD1
TGTGCCAGCAGTTTATACAGGGTGAACACTGAAGCTTTCTTT,CASSLYRVNTEAFF,TRBV28,TRBJ1-1,.,.
TGTGCCAGCAGCTTACCTCGAACAGGGGGTGTCCGGGGTTATTCACCCCTCCACTTT,CASSLPRTGGVRGYSPLHF,TRBV7-3,TRBJ1-6,once,TRBD1
TGCGCCAGCAGCTTGGGGGCAAGGGGCCTGGTCGGAGCCCTCCACTTT,CASSLGARGLVGALHF,TRBV5-1,TRBJ1-6,.,.
TGTGCCACCAGTGTTGGGGGGTTCACCTACAATGAGCAGTTCTTC,CATSVGGFTYNEQFF,TRBV24-1,TRBJ2-1,.,.
TGTGCCAGCGGAATTGCCGGGACTCCTTATGGCTACACCTTC,CASGIAGTPYGYTF,TRBV28,TRBJ1-2,.,.
TGTGCCAGCAGCTCCAGGACAGGGGGCTATGAAAAACTGTTTTTT,CASSSRTGGYEKLFF,TRBV7-9,TRBJ1-4,.,TRBD1
TGTGCCAGCTCAGGACAGGAGGAGGGTCAGCCCCAGCATTTT,CASSGQEEGQPQHF,TRBV18,TRBJ1-5,few,TRBD1
TGTGCCAGCAGCCCAGGGACAGGTATGGGGAACACTGAAGCTTTCTTT,CASSPGTGMGNTEAFF,TRBV7-9,TRBJ1-1,few,TRBD1
TGTGCCAGCTCACCACCGTTGTCCGGCAGGGTGAATGGCTACACCTTC,CASSPPLSGRVNGYTF,TRBV18,TRBJ1-2,.,.
TGCGCCAGCAGCTTGAGTTTTCTGGTCGGACAGAACTATGGCTACACCTTC,CASSLSFLVGQNYGYTF,TRBV5-1,TRBJ1-2,few,.
TGTGCCAGTAGTATATTCGGGGCAGGGGGCGCGAATGAAAAACTGTTTTTT,CASSIFGAGGANEKLFF,TRBV19,TRBJ1-4,once,TRBD1
TGTGCCCCACTCACCTCGGGGACAGGAGGTAATTCACCCCTCCACTTT,CAPLTSGTGGNSPLHF,TRBV24-1,TRBJ1-6,few,TRBD1
TGCGCCAGCAGCCTTAACGGACTAGCGGGGGGGCCTGAAGGTACGCAGTATTTT,CASSLNGLAGGPEGTQYF,TRBV5-1,TRBJ2-3,.,TRBD2
TGTGCCAGCAGTCTAGGACAGGTTGGAGAAAAACTGTTTTTT,CASSLGQVGEKLFF,TRBV2,TRBJ1-4,few,TRBD1
TGTGCCAGTAGTATAGAAGGACTGCAGAAGTACACTGAAGCTTTCTTT,CASSIEGLQKYTEAFF,TRBV19,TRBJ1-1,once,.
TGTGCCAGCAGCTTAGGTGGAGGGAACACTGAAGCTTTCTTT,CASSLGGGNTEAFF,TRBV7-6,TRBJ1-1,few,.
TGTGCCAGCAGCCCGTACAGGGGGCGAAACACCATATATTTT,CASSPYRGRNTIYF,TRBV3-1/TRBV3-2,TRBJ1-3,.,TRBD1
TGTGCCTGGAGCCCTACGGGGATGGACTACAATGAGCAGTTCTTC,CAWSPTGMDYNEQFF,TRBV30,TRBJ2-1,.,.
TGTGCCAGCAGTAAATCAGGGGGCGCGAACACCGGGGAGCTGTTTTTT,CASSKSGGANTGELFF,TRBV7-7,TRBJ2-2,.,TRBD1
TGTGCCACCAGTGATTTGGGGCTTGGCTACACCTTC,CATSDLGLGYTF,TRBV24-1,TRBJ1-2,.,.
TGTGCCAGCAGCTATCTGAACACTGAAGCTTTCTTT,CASSYLNTEAFF,TRBV12-3/TRBV12-4,TRBJ1-1,.,.
TGCGCCAGCAGCCGGGGGCCCGGGGGGTTAACTAGCACAGATACGCAGTATTTT,CASSRGPGGLTSTDTQYF,TRBV4-3,TRBJ2-3,.,.
TGTGCCAGCAGCCCATACGGGGGGACTGAAGCTTTCTTT,CASSPYGGTEAFF,TRBV7-2,TRBJ1-1,.,.
TGTGCCACCGCCCAGGGTAACTATGGCTACACCTTC,CATAQGNYGYTF,TRBV6-5,TRBJ1-2,.,.
TGTGCCAGCAGTTACGGGAGGACAGGGAATTCACCCCTCCACTTT,CASSYGRTGNSPLHF,TRBV6-5,TRBJ1-6,.,TRBD1
TGCAGCGTTGGGGGACTAGCGGGGAACACAGATACGCAGTATTTT,CSVGGLAGNTDTQYF,TRBV29-1,TRBJ2-3,.,TRBD2
TGCGCCAGCAGCTTGCGGGGGGGCAGCACAGATACGCAGTATTTT,CASSLRGGSTDTQYF,TRBV5-1,TRBJ2-3,.,TRBD2
TGTGCCAGCAGCCAAAGACATGGGACTGAAGCTTTCTTT,CASSQRHGTEAFF,TRBV7-8,TRBJ1-1,.,.
TGTGCCAGCAGCCCATCCCCTGGCCACATTCAGTACTTC,CASSPSPGHIQYF,TRBV11-2,TRBJ2-4,.,.
TGTGCCAGCAGCTTAGTCAGAAACACCGGGGAGCTGTTTTTT,CASSLVRNTGELFF,TRBV7-9,TRBJ2-2,.,.
TGTGCCAGCAGCCTGGGACAGGGCCATCAGCCCCAGCATTTT,CASSLGQGHQPQHF,TRBV27,TRBJ1-5,.,TRBD1
TGCGCCAGCAGCCAGGAACAGGGTCCCCTTGGCTACACCTTC,CASSQEQGPLGYTF,TRBV4-3,TRBJ1-2,few,.
TGCGCCAGCAGCCAAGTAACCACGGGGAGCACAGATACGCAGTATTTT,CASSQVTTGSTDTQYF,TRBV4-3,TRBJ2-3,.,.
TGTGCCAGCAGCACCGACCTAGCGGGGGGTCTGACAGATACGCAGTATTTT,CASSTDLAGGLTDTQYF,TRBV9,TRBJ2-3,.,TRBD2
TGTGCCAGCAGCTTTACCAGCGGGGGGGACAATGAGCAGTTCTTC,CASSFTSGGDNEQFF,TRBV7-2,TRBJ2-1,.,TRBD2
TGTGCCAGCAGTCGGGGGGCAAACTATGGCTACACCTTC,CASSRGANYGYTF,TRBV6-5,TRBJ1-2,many,.
TGCAGCGCCGTAGACAGGACCGGGGCCAAAAACATTCAGTACTTC,CSAVDRTGAKNIQYF,TRBV29-1,TRBJ2-4,.,.
TGTGCCAGTAGTACAACCGGGGGGCTTAATGAAAAACTGTTTTTT,CASSTTGGLNEKLFF,TRBV19,TRBJ1-4,.,.
TGTGCCAGCAGTTTTGTTACAGGGGGAAGCACTGAAGCTTTCTTT,CASSFVTGGSTEAFF,TRBV27,TRBJ1-1,once,TRBD1
TGTGCCAGCAGCCCCAGGGTGAGCTCCTACAATGAGCAGTTCTTC,CASSPRVSSYNEQFF,TRBV5-4,TRBJ2-1,.,.
TGTGCCAGCAGCTTAGGAGCCTCAGGGGGCGTCAGAAATCAGCCCCAGCATTTT,CASSLGASGGVRNQPQHF,TRBV7-2,TRBJ1-5,.,TRBD1
TGTGCCAGCAGCTTAGGGCGGGCGGGGTCGAACACCGGGGAGCTGTTTTTT,CASSLGRAGSNTGELFF,TRBV11-3,TRBJ2-2,.,.
TGTGCCAGCAGCTCGACTAGCGGGGCCTACAATGAGCAGTTCTTC,CASSSTSGAYNEQFF,TRBV7-8,TRBJ2-1,.,TRBD2
TGTGCCTGGCGGCCGACAGGGAATGCCTATGGCTACACCTTC,CAWRPTGNAYGYTF,TRBV30,TRBJ1-2,.,TRBD1
TGTGCCAGCAGTATGGGGACTACTACTTTGGGGACCCAGTACTTC,CASSMGTTTLGTQYF,TRBV6-5,TRBJ2-5,.,TRBD2
TGTGCCAGTCAAAGACAGGGGGCAGATACGCAGTATTTT,CASQRQGADTQYF,TRBV28,TRBJ2-3,.,TRBD1
TGTGCCAGCAGCAACCAGGGTTTGAGGACTGAAGCTTTCTTT,CASSNQGLRTEAFF,TRBV9,TRBJ1-1,once,.
TGTGCCAGCAGCACGGACTGGCGGAAAGAGACCCAGTACTTC,CASSTDWRKETQYF,TRBV14,TRBJ2-5,.,.
TGTGCCACCCAGACCCTCGGACAGGGGGGTTACAATGAGCAGTTCTTC,CATQTLGQGGYNEQFF,TRBV24-1,TRBJ2-1,.,TRBD1
TGCGCCAGCAGCTTGGCCTTGTCAGATACGCAGTATTTT,CASSLALSDTQYF,TRBV5-1,TRBJ2-3,.,.
TGCGCCAGCTGGGGACTAGCGGGGACCACAGATACGCAGTATTTT,CASWGLAGTTDTQYF,TRBV5-1,TRBJ2-3,.,TRBD2
TGTGCCAGCAGCCCGGGACAGGGAAATTTTTCACCCCTCCACTTT,CASSPGQGNFSPLHF,TRBV14,TRBJ1-6,.,TRBD1
TGTGCCAGCAGTTTCCTTGAGAGTGGGCAGTATTTT,CASSFLESGQYF,TRBV12-3/TRBV12-4,TRBJ2-3,once,.
TGTGCCAGCTCACCGATACAGACAGGGATCACAGATACGCAGTATTTT,CASSPIQTGITDTQYF,TRBV18,TRBJ2-3,.,TRBD1